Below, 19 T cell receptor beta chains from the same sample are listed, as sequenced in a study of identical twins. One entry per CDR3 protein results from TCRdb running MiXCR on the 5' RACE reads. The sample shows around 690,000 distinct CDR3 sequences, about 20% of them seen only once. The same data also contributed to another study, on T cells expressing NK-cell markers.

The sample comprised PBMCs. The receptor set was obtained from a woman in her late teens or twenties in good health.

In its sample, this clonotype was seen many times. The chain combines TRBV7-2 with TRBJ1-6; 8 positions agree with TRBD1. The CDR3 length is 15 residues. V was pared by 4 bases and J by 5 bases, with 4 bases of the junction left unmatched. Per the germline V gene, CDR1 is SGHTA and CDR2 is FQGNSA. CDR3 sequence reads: CASSSYRGDNSPLHF. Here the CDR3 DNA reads TGTGCCAGCAGCTCCTACAGGGGGGATAATTCACCCCTCCACTTT.

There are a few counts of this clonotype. In DNA, the CDR3 is TGCAGCGTTGGACAGCCTTGGGGTCCCGGGGAGCTGTTTTTT. Its protein product is CSVGQPWGPGELFF. The V gene is TRBV29-1, the J gene TRBJ2-2, with TRBD1 as a possible D gene (5 bases). V shed 4 bases and J shed 6 bases, with 15 bases lying between them. Germline CDR1 and CDR2: SQVTM and ANQGSEA. The CDR3 is 14 residues long.

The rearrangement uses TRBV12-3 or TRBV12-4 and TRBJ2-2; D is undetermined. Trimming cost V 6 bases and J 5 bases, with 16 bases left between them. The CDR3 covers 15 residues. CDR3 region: CASSPLLGITGELFF. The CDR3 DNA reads TGTGCCAGCAGCCCCCTCCTCGGTATAACCGGGGAGCTGTTTTTT.

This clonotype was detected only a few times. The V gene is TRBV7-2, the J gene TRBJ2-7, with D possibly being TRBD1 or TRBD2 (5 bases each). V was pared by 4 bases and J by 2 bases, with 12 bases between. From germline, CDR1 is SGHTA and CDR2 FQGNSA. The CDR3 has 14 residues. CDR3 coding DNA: TGTGCCAGCAGCTGGGGACGGGCGGCCTACGAGCAGTACTTC. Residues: CASSWGRAAYEQYF.

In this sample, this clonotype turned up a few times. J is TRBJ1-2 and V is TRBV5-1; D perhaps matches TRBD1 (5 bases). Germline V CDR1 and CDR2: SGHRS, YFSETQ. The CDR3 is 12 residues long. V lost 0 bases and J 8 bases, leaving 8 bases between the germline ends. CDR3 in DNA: TGCGCCAGCAGCTTGGCCAGGGAAGGCTACACCTTC. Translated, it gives CASSLAREGYTF.

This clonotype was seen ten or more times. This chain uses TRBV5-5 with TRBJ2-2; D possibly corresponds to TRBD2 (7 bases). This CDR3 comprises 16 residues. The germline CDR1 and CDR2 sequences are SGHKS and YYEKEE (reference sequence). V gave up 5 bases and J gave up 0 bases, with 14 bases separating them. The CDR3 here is CASRPRGGANTGELFF. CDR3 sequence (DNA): TGTGCCAGCAGACCGAGGGGGGGGGCGAACACCGGGGAGCTGTTTTTT.

CDR3 DNA: TGTGCCAGCAGCCCCCGGGGCCTTTCCTACGAGCAGTACTTC. Encoded protein: CASSPRGLSYEQYF. The rearrangement links TRBV7-6 to TRBJ2-7; D possibly matches TRBD1 or TRBD2 (5 bases each). There are 14 residues in the CDR3. V was shortened by 5 bases and J by 1 base, with 12 bases between the two germline ends. Per germline, CDR1 SGHVS and CDR2 FNYEAQ. Full variable domain (remainder filled in from reference TRBV7-6 and TRBJ2-7): GAGVSQSPRYKVTKRGQDVALRCDPISGHVSLYWYRQALGQGPEFLTYFNYEAQQDKSGLPNDRFSAERPEGSISTLTIQRTEQRDSAMYRCASSPRGLSYEQYFGPGTRLTVT.

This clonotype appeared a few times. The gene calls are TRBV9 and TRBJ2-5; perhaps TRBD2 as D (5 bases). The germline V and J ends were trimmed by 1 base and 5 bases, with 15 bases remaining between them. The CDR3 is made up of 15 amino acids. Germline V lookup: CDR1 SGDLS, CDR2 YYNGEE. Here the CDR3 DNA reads TGTGCCAGCAGCGTAATGCCGGGGTGGCGGGAGACCCAGTACTTC. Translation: CASSVMPGWRETQYF.

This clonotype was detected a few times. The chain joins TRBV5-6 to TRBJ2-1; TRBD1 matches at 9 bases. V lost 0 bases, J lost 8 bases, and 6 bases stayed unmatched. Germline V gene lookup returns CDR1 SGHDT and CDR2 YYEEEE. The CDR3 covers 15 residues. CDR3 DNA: TGTGCCAGCAGCTTGGGGGGACAGGGTAGCCATGAGCAGTTCTTC. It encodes CASSLGGQGSHEQFF.

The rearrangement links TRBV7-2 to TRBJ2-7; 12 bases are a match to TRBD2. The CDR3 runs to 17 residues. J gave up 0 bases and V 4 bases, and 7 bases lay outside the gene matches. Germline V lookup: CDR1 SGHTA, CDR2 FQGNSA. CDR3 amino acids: CASSYRTSGVSSYEQYF. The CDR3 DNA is TGTGCCAGCAGCTACAGGACTAGCGGGGTGTCCTCCTACGAGCAGTACTTC.

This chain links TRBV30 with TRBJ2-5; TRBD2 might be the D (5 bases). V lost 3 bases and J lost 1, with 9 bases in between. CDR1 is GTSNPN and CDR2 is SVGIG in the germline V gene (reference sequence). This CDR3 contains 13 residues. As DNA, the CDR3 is TGTGCCTGGAGCAGACTAACCCAAGAGACCCAGTACTTC. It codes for CAWSRLTQETQYF.

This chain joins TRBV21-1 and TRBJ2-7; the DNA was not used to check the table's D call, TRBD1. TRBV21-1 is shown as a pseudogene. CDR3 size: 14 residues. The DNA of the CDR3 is TGTGCCAGCAGCCCACCCCGGGGGAAGGGCGAGCAGTACTTC. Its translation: CASSPPRGKGEQYF.

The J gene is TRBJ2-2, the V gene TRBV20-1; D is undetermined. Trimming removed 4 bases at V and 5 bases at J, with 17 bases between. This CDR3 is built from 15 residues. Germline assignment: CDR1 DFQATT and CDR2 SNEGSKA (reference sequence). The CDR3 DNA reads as TGCAGTGCTATGCTGCCGGGCATTGGAACCGGGGAGCTGTTTTTT. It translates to CSAMLPGIGTGELFF.

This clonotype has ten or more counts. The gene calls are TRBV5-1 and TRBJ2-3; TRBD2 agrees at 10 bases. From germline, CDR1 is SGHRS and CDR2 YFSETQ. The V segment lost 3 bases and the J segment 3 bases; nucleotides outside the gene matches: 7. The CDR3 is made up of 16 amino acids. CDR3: CASSSASGSLTDTQYF. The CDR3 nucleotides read TGCGCCAGCAGCTCCGCTAGCGGGAGTTTGACAGATACGCAGTATTTT.

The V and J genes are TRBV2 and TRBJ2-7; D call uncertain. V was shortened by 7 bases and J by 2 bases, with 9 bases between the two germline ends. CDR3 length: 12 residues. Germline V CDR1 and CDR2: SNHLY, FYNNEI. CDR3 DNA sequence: TGTGCCAGCACCCTGGACGCCTACGAGCAGTACTTC. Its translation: CASTLDAYEQYF.

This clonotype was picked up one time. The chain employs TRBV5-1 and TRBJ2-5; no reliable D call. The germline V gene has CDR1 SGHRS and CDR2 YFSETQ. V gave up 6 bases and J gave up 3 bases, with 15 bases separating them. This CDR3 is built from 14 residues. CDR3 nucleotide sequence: TGCGCCAGCACCTACGGTACGGCGAAAGAGACCCAGTACTTC. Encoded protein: CASTYGTAKETQYF.

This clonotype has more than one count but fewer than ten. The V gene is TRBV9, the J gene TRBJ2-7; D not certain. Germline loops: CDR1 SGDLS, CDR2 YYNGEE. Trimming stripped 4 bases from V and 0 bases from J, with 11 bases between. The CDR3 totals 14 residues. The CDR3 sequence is CASSYTFNSYEQYF. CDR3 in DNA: TGTGCCAGCAGCTACACATTTAACTCCTACGAGCAGTACTTC. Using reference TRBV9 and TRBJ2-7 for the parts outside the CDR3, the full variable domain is DSGVTQTPKHLITATGQRVTLRCSPRSGDLSVYWYQQSLDQGLQFLIQYYNGEERAKGNILERFSAQQFPDLHSELNLSSLELGDSALYFCASSYTFNSYEQYFGPGTRLTVT.

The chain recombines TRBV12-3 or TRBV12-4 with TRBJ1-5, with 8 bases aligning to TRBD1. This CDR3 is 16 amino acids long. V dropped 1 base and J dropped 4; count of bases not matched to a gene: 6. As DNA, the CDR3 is TGTGCCAGCAGTTTAGGAGACAGGGGAAGAAATCAGCCCCAGCATTTT. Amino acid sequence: CASSLGDRGRNQPQHF.

In nucleotides, the CDR3 is TGTGCCAGCAGTTACTCGTATCCCACCCAATCGCAGTTCTTC. Translating it yields CASSYSYPTQSQFF. The chain employs TRBV6-5 and TRBJ2-1; D unresolved. Trimming cost V 0 bases and J 12 bases, with 15 bases left between them. The germline V gene encodes CDR1 MNHEY and CDR2 SVGAGI. The CDR3 totals 14 residues.